This TCR beta chain was captured by sequencing in a study of blood T cells in healthy people across ages. Study-level information: With template switching, about one barcoded beta molecule was captured per two T cells. Study outcomes and limitations: No conclusive comparison of naive versus antigen-experienced cells was possible with unsorted PBMCs.

Note on this clonotype: Its antigen is unidentified.

The study drew donors from healthy Caucasian individuals in Russia aged roughly 6 to 95. This CDR3 contains 16 residues. CDR1 SGHRS and CDR2 YFSETQ come from the germline V gene. V was trimmed by 0 bases and J by 6 bases, leaving 16 bases between them. Primed by a sample-barcoded 5' primer and a J-beta primer mix, a second PCR proceeded for 7 to 11 cycles. A tag from a template-switch adaptor with 12 random nucleotides marked each cDNA molecule. TCRdb called the 5' RACE reads again in MiXCR, with one record for every CDR3 protein. The profile covers about a million distinct CDR3 sequences, with approximately 50% appearing a single time and about 21% taken by the ten largest.

The sequenced material came from blood. The rearrangement joins TRBV5-1 to TRBJ2-1, with D possibly matching TRBD2 (6 bases). The receptor was derived from a woman in her fifties or sixties in good health. The CDR3 region is CASSLEGRGTGNEQFF. CDR3 bases: TGCGCCAGCAGCTTGGAAGGGCGGGGAACCGGCAATGAGCAGTTCTTC.